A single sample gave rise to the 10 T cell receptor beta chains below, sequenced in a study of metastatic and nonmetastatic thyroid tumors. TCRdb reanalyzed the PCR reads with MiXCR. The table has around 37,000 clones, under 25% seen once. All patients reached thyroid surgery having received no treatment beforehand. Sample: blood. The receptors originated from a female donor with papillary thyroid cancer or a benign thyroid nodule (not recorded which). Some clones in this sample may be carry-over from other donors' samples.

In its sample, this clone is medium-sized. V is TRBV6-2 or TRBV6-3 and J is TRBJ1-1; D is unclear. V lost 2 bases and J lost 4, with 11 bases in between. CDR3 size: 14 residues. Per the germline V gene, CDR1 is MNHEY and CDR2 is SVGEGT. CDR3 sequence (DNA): TGTGCCAGCAGTTACAGAGAGGCAAGCACTGAAGCTTTCTTT. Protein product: CASSYREASTEAFF.

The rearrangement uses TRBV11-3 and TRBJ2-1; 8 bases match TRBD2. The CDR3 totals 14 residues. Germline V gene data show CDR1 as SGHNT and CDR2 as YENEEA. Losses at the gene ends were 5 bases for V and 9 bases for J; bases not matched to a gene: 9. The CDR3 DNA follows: TGTGCCAGCAGCCAGGGACTAGGTGAAGGTGAGCAGTTCTTC. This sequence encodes CASSQGLGEGEQFF.

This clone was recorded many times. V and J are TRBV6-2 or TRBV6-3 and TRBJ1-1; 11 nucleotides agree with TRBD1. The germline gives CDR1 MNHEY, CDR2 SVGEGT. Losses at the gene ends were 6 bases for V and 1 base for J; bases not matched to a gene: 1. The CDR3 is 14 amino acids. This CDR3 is CASRGTGGNTEAFF. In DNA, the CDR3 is TGTGCCAGCAGGGGGACAGGGGGGAACACTGAAGCTTTCTTT.

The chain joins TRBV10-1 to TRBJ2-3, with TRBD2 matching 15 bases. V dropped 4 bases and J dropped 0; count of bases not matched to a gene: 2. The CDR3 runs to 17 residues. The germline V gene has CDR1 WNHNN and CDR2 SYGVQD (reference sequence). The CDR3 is CASSAGLAGGSTDTQYF. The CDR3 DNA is TGCGCCAGCAGTGCGGGACTAGCGGGGGGAAGCACAGATACGCAGTATTTT.

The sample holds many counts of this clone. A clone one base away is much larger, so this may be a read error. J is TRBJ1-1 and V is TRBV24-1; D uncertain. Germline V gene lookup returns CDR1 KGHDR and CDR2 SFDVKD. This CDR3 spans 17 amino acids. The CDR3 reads CATGDLQAGGVNTEAFF. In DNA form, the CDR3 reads TGTGCCACCGGTGATTTGCAGGCAGGAGGTGTAAACACTGAAGCTTTCTTT.

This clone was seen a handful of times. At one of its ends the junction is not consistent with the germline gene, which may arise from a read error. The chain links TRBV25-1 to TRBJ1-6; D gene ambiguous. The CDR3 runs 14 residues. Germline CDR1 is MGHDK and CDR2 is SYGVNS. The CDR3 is CDSSEWGGDSPLHF. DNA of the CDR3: TGTGACAGCAGTGAGTGGGGTGGGGATTCACCCCTCCACTTT.

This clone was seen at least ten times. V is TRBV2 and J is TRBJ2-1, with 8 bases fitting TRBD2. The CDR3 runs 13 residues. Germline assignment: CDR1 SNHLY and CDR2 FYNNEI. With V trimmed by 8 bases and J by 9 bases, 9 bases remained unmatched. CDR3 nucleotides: TGTGCCAGCGGGGGACTAGTTCAGGCTGAGCAGTTCTTC. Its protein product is CASGGLVQAEQFF.

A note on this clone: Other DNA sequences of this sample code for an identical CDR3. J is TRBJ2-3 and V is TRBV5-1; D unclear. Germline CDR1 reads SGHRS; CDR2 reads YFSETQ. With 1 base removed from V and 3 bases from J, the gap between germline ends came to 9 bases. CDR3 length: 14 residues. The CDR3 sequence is CASSLLGATDTQYF. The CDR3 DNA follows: TGCGCCAGCAGCTTGTTGGGTGCGACAGATACGCAGTATTTT.

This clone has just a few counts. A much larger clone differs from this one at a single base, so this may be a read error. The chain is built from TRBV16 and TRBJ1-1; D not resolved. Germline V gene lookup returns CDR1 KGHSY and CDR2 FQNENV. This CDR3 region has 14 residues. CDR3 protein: CANSQSWEVAEAFF. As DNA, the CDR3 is TGTGCCAACAGCCAATCGTGGGAAGTGGCTGAAGCTTTCTTT.

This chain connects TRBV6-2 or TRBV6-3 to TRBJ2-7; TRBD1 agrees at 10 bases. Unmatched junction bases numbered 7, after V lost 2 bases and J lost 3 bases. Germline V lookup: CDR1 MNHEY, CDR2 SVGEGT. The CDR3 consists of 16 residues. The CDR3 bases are TGTGCCAGCAGTTACGCGTTCCGGACAGGGGGCTACGAGCAGTACTTC. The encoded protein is CASSYAFRTGGYEQYF.